The T cell receptor (beta chain) described here comes from a study of identical twins. This clonotype was detected only a few times. A single record per CDR3 protein comes from TCRdb applying MiXCR to the 5' RACE reads. The data contain 600,000 to 850,000 distinct CDR3 sequences, 15% to 20% of them seen just once; the ten biggest clones take up around 13%. This CDR3 comprises 13 residues. The germline V gene has CDR1 DFQATT and CDR2 SNEGSKA (reference sequence). Trimming shortened V by 2 bases and J by 1 base, and 5 bases separated the two germline ends. These data also formed part of another study, on T cells expressing NK-cell markers. Turning to that study: The study found dominant NKG2C+ clonotypes at roughly 1.0-7.5% of CD8+ T cells in five or six donors. HCMV specificity of the expanded NKG2C+ T cell clones stayed unclear.

V usage is TRBV20-1 and J usage is TRBJ2-2, with D uncertain. This sequence was found in a young woman in good health. The material sequenced was PBMCs. CDR3 DNA: TGCAGTGCTAGATGGGGGAACACCGGGGAGCTGTTTTTT. Translation: CSARWGNTGELFF.